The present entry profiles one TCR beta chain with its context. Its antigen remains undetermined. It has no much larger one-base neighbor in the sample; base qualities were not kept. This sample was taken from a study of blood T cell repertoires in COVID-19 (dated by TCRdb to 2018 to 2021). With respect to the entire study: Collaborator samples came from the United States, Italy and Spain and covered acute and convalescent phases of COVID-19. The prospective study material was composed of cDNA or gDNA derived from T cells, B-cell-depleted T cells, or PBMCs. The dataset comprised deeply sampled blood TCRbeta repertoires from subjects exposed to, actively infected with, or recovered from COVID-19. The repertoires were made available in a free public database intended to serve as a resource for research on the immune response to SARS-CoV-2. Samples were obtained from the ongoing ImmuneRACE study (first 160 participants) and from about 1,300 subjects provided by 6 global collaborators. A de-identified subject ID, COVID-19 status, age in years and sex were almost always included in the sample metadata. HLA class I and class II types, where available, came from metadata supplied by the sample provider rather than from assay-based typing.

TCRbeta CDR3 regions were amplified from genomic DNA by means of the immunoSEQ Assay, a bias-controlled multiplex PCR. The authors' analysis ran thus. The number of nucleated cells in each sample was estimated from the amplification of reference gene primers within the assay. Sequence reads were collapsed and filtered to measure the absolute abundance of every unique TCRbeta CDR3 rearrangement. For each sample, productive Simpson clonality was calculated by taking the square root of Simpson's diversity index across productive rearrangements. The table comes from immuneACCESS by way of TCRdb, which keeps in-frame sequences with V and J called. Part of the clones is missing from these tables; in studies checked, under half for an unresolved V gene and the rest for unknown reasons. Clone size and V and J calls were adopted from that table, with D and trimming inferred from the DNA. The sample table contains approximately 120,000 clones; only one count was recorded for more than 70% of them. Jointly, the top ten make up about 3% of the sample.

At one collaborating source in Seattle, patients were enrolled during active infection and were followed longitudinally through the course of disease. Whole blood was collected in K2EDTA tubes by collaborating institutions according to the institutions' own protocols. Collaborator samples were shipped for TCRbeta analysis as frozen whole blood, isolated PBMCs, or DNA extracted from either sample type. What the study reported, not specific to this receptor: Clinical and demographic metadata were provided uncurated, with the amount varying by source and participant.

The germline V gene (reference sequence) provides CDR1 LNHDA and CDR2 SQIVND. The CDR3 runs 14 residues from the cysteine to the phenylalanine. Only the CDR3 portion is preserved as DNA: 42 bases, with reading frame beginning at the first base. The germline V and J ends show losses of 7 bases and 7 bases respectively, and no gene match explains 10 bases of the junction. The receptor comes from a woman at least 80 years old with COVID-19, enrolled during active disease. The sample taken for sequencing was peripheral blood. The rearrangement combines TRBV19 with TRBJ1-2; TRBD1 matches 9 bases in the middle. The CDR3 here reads CASIETGGLSGYTF. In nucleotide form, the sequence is TGTGCCAGTATCGAGACAGGGGGACTTTCTGGCTACACCTTC. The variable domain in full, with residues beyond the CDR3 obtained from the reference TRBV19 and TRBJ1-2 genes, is DGGITQSPKYLFRKEGQNVTLSCEQNLNHDAMYWYRQDPGQGLRLIYYSQIVNDFQKGDIAEGYSVSREKKESFPLTVTSAQKNPTAFYLCASIETGGLSGYTFGSGTRLTVV.